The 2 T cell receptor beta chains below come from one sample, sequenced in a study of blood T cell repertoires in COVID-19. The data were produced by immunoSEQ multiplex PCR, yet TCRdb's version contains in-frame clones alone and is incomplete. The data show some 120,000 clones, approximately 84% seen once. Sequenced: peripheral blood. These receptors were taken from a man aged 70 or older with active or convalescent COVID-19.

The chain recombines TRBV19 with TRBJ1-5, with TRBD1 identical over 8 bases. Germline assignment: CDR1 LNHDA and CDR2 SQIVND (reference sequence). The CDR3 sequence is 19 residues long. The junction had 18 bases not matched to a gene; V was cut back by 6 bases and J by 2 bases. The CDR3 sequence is CASRGEGPRGRKGNQPQHF. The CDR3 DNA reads TGTGCCAGTAGGGGGGAAGGACCCAGGGGGCGGAAAGGCAATCAGCCCCAGCATTTT.

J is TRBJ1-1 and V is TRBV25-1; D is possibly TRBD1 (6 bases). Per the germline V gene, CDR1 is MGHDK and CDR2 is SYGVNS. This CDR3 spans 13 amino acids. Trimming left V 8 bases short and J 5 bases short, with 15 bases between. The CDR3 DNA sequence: TGTGCCAGCTTATCTTTCAGGGGTACTGAAGCTTTCTTT. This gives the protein CASLSFRGTEAFF.